The table lists the clone carrying this T cell receptor (beta chain) with a count of one. Its antigen is unidentified. Germline V lookup: CDR1 SGHKS, CDR2 YYEKEE (reference sequence). The germline V and J ends were trimmed by 1 base and 6 bases, with 16 bases remaining between them. CDR3 length: 16 amino acids. This specimen comes from a study of yellow fever vaccine responses in identical twins. Study-wide results and limits: Among the twins, the vaccine T cell response reportedly seemed partly convergent and partly personalized.

TCRdb re-called the RT-PCR reads with MiXCR, one entry per CDR3 protein. The table records 3,000 to 4,500 distinct CDR3 sequences, around four fifths of them present only once. Material: T cells from blood (PBMCs), unsorted or a sorted subset (not recorded which), obtained before or after yellow fever vaccination (not recorded which). V and J are TRBV5-5 and TRBJ1-4; maybe TRBD1 (5 bases). The receptor comes from a woman between 18 and 29 years old who received the yellow fever vaccine. The CDR3 here is CASSLPEDKGYEKLFF. The CDR3 region has the DNA TGTGCCAGCAGCTTGCCAGAGGACAAGGGGTATGAAAAACTGTTTTTT.